This T cell receptor (beta chain) derives from a study of T cell repertoires in cytomegalovirus infection. General study findings and limits: Dominating the ex vivo response were HLA-C-restricted CMV-specific TCR beta clonotypes.

Of note for this clonotype: As yet, its antigen is unknown.

Each CDR3 protein is one row after TCRdb ran MiXCR on the reads. Among roughly 500,000 distinct CDR3 sequences listed, approximately 46% were seen once. This CDR3 is built from 14 residues. The V gene lost 6 bases and the J gene lost 3 bases, with 14 bases spanning the gap. Germline CDR1 reads MNHNS; CDR2 reads SASEGT. The clonotype comes from a human donor in good health (CMV status not recorded). Some clones in this sample may be carry-over from other donors' samples. The chain joins TRBV6-1 to TRBJ2-5, with D maybe TRBD1 (5 bases). Sequencing used cultured PBMCs, obtained from culture after CMV antigen stimulation. The CDR3 here is CASRKIDREETQYF. CDR3 nucleotides: TGTGCCAGCAGGAAAATTGACAGAGAAGAGACCCAGTACTTC.